The clone carrying this T cell receptor (beta chain) was found many times. Its specificity is unknown. Germline CDR1 is LNHDA and CDR2 is SQIVND (reference sequence). This CDR3 region has 12 residues. Trimming took off 8 bases at V and 4 bases at J, with 11 bases between the two ends. The sample belongs to a study of T cell repertoires in cytomegalovirus infection. The wider study: Both a matching HLA type and CMV infection were indicated by public TCR beta signatures. Study outcomes and limitations: Dominating the ex vivo response were HLA-C-restricted CMV-specific TCR beta clonotypes. Of the TCR beta families, the public ones yielded a cumulative frequency that identified carriers of CMV plus the relevant HLA.

TCRdb recomputed calls from the reads with MiXCR, one row per CDR3 protein. The sample lists more than 140,000 distinct CDR3 sequences; about 6.1% were seen once. Sequencing was done on a sample of PBMCs. This rearrangement joins TRBV19 to TRBJ2-5; D unresolved. The sequence derives from a human donor in good health (CMV status not recorded). Some clones in this sample may be carry-over from other donors' samples. The CDR3 nucleotides read TGTGCCAGTGGTGCCAAGGGAGAGACCCAGTACTTC. Amino acid sequence: CASGAKGETQYF.